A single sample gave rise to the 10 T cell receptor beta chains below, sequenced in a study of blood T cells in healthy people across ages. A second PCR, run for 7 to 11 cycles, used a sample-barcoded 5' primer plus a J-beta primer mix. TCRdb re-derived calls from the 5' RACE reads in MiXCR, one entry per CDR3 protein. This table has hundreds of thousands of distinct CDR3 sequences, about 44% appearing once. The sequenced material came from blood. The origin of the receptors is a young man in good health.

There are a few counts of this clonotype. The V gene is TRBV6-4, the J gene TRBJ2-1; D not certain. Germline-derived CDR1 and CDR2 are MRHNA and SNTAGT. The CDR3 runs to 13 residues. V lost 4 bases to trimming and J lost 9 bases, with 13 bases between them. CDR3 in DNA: TGTGCCAGCAGTGGCGACACGACGGGTGAGCAGTTCTTC. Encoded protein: CASSGDTTGEQFF.

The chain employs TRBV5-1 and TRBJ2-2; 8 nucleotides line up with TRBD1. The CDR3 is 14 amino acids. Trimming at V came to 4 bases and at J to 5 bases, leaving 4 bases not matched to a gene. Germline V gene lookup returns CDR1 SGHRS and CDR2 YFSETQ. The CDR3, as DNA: TGCGCCAGCAGCAACCGACAGGGGACCGGGGAGCTGTTTTTT. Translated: CASSNRQGTGELFF.

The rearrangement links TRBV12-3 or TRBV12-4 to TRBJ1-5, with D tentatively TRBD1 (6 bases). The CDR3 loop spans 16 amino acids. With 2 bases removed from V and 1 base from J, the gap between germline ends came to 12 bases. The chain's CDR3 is CASSLRGDASNQPQHF. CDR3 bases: TGTGCCAGCAGTTTAAGGGGGGACGCGAGCAATCAGCCCCAGCATTTT.

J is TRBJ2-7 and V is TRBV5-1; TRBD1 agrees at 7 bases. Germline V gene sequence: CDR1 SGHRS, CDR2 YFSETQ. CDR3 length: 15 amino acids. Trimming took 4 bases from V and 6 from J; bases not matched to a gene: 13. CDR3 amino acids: CASSAYRGPASEQYF. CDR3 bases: TGCGCCAGCAGCGCCTACAGGGGCCCAGCGTCCGAGCAGTACTTC. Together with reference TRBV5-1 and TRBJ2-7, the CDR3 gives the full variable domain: KAGVTQTPRYLIKTRGQQVTLSCSPISGHRSVSWYQQTPGQGLQFLFEYFSETQRNKGNFPGRFSGRQFSNSRSEMNVSTLELGDSALYLCASSAYRGPASEQYFGPGTRLTVT.

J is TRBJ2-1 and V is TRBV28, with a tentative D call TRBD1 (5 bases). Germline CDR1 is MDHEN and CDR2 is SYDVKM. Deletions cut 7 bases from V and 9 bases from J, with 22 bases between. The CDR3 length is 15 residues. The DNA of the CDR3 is TGTGCCAGCAAGACCGGAGAACAGGTCTCACGTGAGCAGTTCTTC. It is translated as CASKTGEQVSREQFF.

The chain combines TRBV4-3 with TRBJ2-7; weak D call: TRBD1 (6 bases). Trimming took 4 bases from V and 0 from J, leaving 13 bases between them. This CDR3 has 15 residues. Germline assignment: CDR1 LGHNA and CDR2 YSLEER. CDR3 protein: CASSLILGGSYEQYF. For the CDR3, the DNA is TGCGCCAGCAGCCTCATACTAGGGGGCTCCTACGAGCAGTACTTC.

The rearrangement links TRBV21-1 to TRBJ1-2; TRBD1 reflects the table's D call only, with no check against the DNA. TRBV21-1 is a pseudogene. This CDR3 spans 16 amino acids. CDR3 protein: CASSNGRGAPGLGYTF. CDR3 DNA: TGTGCCAGCAGCAACGGTAGAGGGGCACCGGGCCTTGGCTACACCTTC.

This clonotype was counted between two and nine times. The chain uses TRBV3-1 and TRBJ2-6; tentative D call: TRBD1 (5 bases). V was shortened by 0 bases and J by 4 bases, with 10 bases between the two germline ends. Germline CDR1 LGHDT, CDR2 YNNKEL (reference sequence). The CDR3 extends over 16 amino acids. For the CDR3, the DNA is TGTGCCAGCAGCCAAGATAGGACATCGGGGGCCAACGTCCTGACTTTC. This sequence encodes CASSQDRTSGANVLTF.

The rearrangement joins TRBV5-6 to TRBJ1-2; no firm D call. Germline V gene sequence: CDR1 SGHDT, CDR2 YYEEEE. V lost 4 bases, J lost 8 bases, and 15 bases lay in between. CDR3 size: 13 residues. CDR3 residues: CASSPVGYQGYTF. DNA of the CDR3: TGTGCCAGCAGCCCCGTGGGTTACCAAGGCTACACCTTC.

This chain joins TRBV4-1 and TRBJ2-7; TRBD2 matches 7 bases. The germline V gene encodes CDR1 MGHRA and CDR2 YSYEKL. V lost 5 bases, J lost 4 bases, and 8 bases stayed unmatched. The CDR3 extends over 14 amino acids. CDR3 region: CASSADRGVYEQYF. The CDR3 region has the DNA TGCGCCAGCAGCGCCGACCGGGGGGTATACGAGCAGTACTTC.